Described below is a single TCR beta chain sequence and its context. This entry is derived from a study of blood T cell repertoires in COVID-19. Study background: The United States, Italy and Spain provided the acute and convalescent COVID-19 samples. Sample material is recorded as cDNA or gDNA derived from T cells, B-cell-depleted T cells, or PBMCs.

Sequenced by immunoSEQ multiplex PCR; TCRdb stores in-frame clones only, minus some. Found here are approximately 25,000 clones, 90% of them singletons; the top ten hold around 1.7%. V lost 4 bases and J lost 3; bases outside the gene matches: 9. The CDR3 totals 16 residues. CDR1 and CDR2 from the germline V gene are MRHNA and SNTAGT. The clonotype originates from a woman aged 55-69 years with active COVID-19. Sample: peripheral blood. The chain has TRBV6-4 and TRBJ2-3; TRBD1 matches 8 bases. The CDR3 DNA is TGTGCCAGCAGTGCCTATCAGGGGGCAAGAACAGATACGCAGTATTTT. Its protein is CASSAYQGARTDTQYF.